What follows describes a single T cell receptor beta chain. The source of the sample is a study of shared T cell receptors in the human thymus. Per germline, CDR1 SGHVS and CDR2 FQNEAQ. The V end lost 5 bases, the J end lost 2 bases, and 17 bases lay between the germline ends. The CDR3 is 16 amino acids. The protocol was immunoSEQ multiplex PCR, while the TCRdb copy is restricted to in-frame clones and leaves out a portion. The sample records 700,000 or so clones, roughly 85% being singletons. In addition, the sample was reused for a study of human thymus T cells. That source notes: Surgeons resected thymus tissue during corrective heart surgery.

This sequence joins TRBV7-8 and TRBJ2-3; maybe TRBD1 (5 bases). The TCR comes from a girl in the first two years of life with a congenital heart defect. The sample taken for sequencing was thymocytes. CDR3: CASSIGKGHPTDTQYF. CDR3 sequence (DNA): TGTGCCAGCAGCATAGGAAAGGGGCACCCCACAGATACGCAGTATTTT.